The 14 T cell receptor beta chains presented below share a single source sample, sequenced in a study of PD-L1 blockade in urothelial cancer. This table comes from immunoSEQ multiplex PCR, and its TCRdb copy is limited to in-frame clones, with some not included. In the table there are 20,000 to 25,000 clones, about 83% of which are singletons. The sample was PBMCs, taken around atezolizumab (anti-PD-L1) treatment. All receptors derive from a man aged 45-65 years with urothelial cancer.

The J gene is TRBJ2-2, the V gene TRBV28, with TRBD1 matching over 7 bases. Germline CDR1 is MDHEN and CDR2 is SYDVKM. This CDR3 is 13 amino acids long. V lost 10 bases to trimming and J lost 5 bases; unmatched junction nucleotides: 7. The CDR3 nucleotides read TGTGCCATCCTGGACAGGCCGACCGGGGAGCTGTTTTTT. Protein: CAILDRPTGELFF.

The chain uses TRBV5-1 and TRBJ2-3, with D tentatively TRBD2 (5 bases). V was trimmed by 4 bases and J by 3 bases, leaving 12 bases between them. CDR1 is SGHRS, CDR2 YFSETQ, per germline. The length of the CDR3 is 14 residues. CDR3 region: CASSRAGRTDTQYF. In DNA form, the CDR3 reads TGCGCCAGCAGCCGGGCGGGCCGTACAGATACGCAGTATTTT.

The genes are TRBV13 and TRBJ1-2; weak D call: TRBD1 (6 bases). CDR3 length equals 12 residues. Per germline, CDR1 PRHDT and CDR2 FYEKMQ (reference sequence). V shed 2 bases and J shed 7 bases, with 8 bases lying between them. This chain's CDR3 is CASSLLGGGYTF. The CDR3 region has the DNA TGTGCCAGCAGCTTATTAGGGGGTGGCTACACCTTC. The entire variable domain, with the rest obtained from reference TRBV13 and TRBJ1-2, is as follows: AAGVIQSPRHLIKEKRETATLKCYPIPRHDTVYWYQQGPGQDPQFLISFYEKMQSDKGSIPDRFSAQQFSDYHSELNMSSLELGDSALYFCASSLLGGGYTFGSGTRLTVV.

The chain employs TRBV14 and TRBJ2-7; 9 bases align to TRBD1. Germline lookup yields CDR1 SGHDN and CDR2 FVKESK. The V gene end was trimmed by 0 bases and the J gene end by 4 bases; junction bases not matched to a gene: 1. The CDR3 consists of 14 residues. Here the CDR3 reads CASSQETGGYEQYF. DNA of the CDR3: TGTGCCAGCAGCCAAGAGACAGGGGGGTACGAGCAGTACTTC.

This clone was seen a single time. The rearrangement joins TRBV23-1 to TRBJ2-7, with 9 bases identical to TRBD2. TRBV23-1 is an open reading frame whose function is uncertain. The CDR3 sequence is 17 residues long. The V gene end was trimmed by 1 base and the J gene end by 2 bases; junction bases not matched to a gene: 9. CDR3 loop: CASSQLRTSAPAYEQYF. Here the CDR3 DNA reads TGCGCCAGCAGTCAATTGAGGACTAGCGCTCCCGCCTACGAGCAGTACTTC.

The chain uses TRBV2 and TRBJ2-4; 9 bases fit TRBD2. In germline, CDR1 is SNHLY, CDR2 FYNNEI. V lost 4 bases to trimming and J lost 1 base; unmatched junction nucleotides: 11. This CDR3 has 18 amino acids. The CDR3 spells CASSGGGGAGAAKNIQYF. The CDR3 DNA is TGTGCCAGCAGTGGCGGCGGGGGGGCAGGAGCTGCCAAAAACATTCAGTACTTC.

The genes are TRBV4-1 and TRBJ2-5, with TRBD2 matching over 8 bases. Germline loops: CDR1 MGHRA, CDR2 YSYEKL. Trimming at V came to 4 bases and at J to 5 bases, leaving 6 bases not matched to a gene. The CDR3 runs 14 residues. The CDR3 protein is CASSPPGGGETQYF. In DNA form, the CDR3 reads TGCGCCAGCAGCCCGCCGGGAGGGGGGGAGACCCAGTACTTC.

The V call is TRBV29-1, the J call TRBJ1-4, with 9 positions matching TRBD1. Germline V gene data show CDR1 as SQVTM and CDR2 as ANQGSEA. J was trimmed by 8 bases and V by 6 bases; bases with no gene match: 10. This CDR3 is built from 14 residues. The CDR3: CSVVAGTGREKLFF. CDR3 sequence (DNA): TGCAGCGTCGTCGCCGGGACAGGGCGGGAAAAACTGTTTTTT.

This chain connects TRBV14 to TRBJ2-7; weak D call: TRBD2 (6 bases). Per germline, CDR1 SGHDN and CDR2 FVKESK. Trimming took 3 bases from V and 2 from J, leaving 17 bases between them. The CDR3 is 16 residues long. The CDR3 protein is CASSQRDSFFTYEQYF. DNA of the CDR3: TGTGCCAGCAGCCAGCGGGACTCCTTCTTTACCTACGAGCAGTACTTC.

The count of this clone is one. The rearrangement joins TRBV15 to TRBJ2-5, with D possibly TRBD1 on 6 matching bases. The CDR3 sequence is 17 residues long. Per germline, CDR1 LNHNV and CDR2 YYDKDF (reference sequence). V lost 0 bases to trimming and J lost 0 bases, with 14 bases between them. The CDR3 is CATSRERAGANQETQYF. The CDR3 bases are TGTGCCACCAGCAGAGAACGGGCAGGGGCGAACCAAGAGACCCAGTACTTC.

On this clone itself: A read error may produce the germline difference seen at one junction end. This rearrangement joins TRBV6-1 to TRBJ1-1, with D maybe TRBD1 (5 bases). CDR3 length: 14 amino acids. CDR1 and CDR2 from the germline V gene are MNHNS and SASEGT. This CDR3 is CAGRTGGMNTEAFF. In DNA, the CDR3 is TGTGCCGGCAGGACTGGGGGGATGAACACTGAAGCTTTCTTT.

This chain uses TRBV11-2 with TRBJ2-7; no firm D call. The CDR3 totals 13 residues. V lost 3 bases and J 0 bases, leaving 6 bases between the germline ends. The germline V gene encodes CDR1 SGHAT and CDR2 FQNNGV. The CDR3 sequence is CASSFRGSYEQYF. Written as DNA, the CDR3 is TGTGCCAGCAGCTTTCGAGGCTCCTACGAGCAGTACTTC. Full variable domain (outside the CDR3, taken from reference TRBV11-2 and TRBJ2-7): EAGVAQSPRYKIIEKRQSVAFWCNPISGHATLYWYQQILGQGPKLLIQFQNNGVVDDSQLPKDRFSAERLKGVDSTLKIQPAKLEDSAVYLCASSFRGSYEQYFGPGTRLTVT.

The chain carries TRBV21-1 and TRBJ2-4; TRBD2 reflects the table's D call only, with no check against the DNA. TRBV21-1 is given as a pseudogene. The length of the CDR3 is 19 residues. In DNA, the CDR3 is TGTGCCAGCAGCAAACGGACTAGCGGGAGGTCCGTAGCCAAAAACATTCAGTACTTC. Translated: CASSKRTSGRSVAKNIQYF.

For the CDR3, the DNA is TGTGCCAGCTCAATTACAGGGGAAGGAGCCTACGAGCAGTACTTC. It is translated as CASSITGEGAYEQYF. The rearrangement links TRBV18 to TRBJ2-7; TRBD1 aligns across 7 bases. CDR1 is KGHSH and CDR2 is LQKENI in the germline V gene. The CDR3 contains 15 residues. J lost 2 bases, V lost 5 bases, and 9 bases had no gene match. The whole variable domain, remainder taken from reference TRBV18 and TRBJ2-7, is NAGVMQNPRHLVRRRGQEARLRCSPMKGHSHVYWYRQLPEEGLKFMVYLQKENIIDESGMPKERFSAEFPKEGPSILRIQQVVRGDSAAYFCASSITGEGAYEQYFGPGTRLTVT.